This T cell receptor (beta chain) is from a study of PD-1 blockade in mismatch repair-deficient tumors. Overall study: All were previously treated, progressing patients with approximately 11 mismatch repair-deficient cancer types.

There are 15 residues in the CDR3. V was trimmed by 5 bases and J by 7 bases, leaving 18 bases between them. CDR1 and CDR2 from the germline V gene are SGHTS and YDEGEE. The method was immunoSEQ multiplex PCR; TCRdb's version includes in-frame clones alone and lacks a portion of them. This sample yields about 100,000 clones, of which 65% to 85% are seen a single time; approximately 6.8% belongs to the top ten. Every patient had mismatch repair deficiency by PCR or immunohistochemistry. TCRs were sequenced from a few patients responding to pembrolizumab. This clonotype was sampled from an adult with mismatch repair-deficient cancer. The sequences come from peripheral blood, collected roughly 35 weeks after starting pembrolizumab. The chain carries TRBV5-8 and TRBJ1-4; a possible D gene is TRBD1 (6 bases). The CDR3 protein is CASSLGGRVSEKLFF. The CDR3 DNA sequence: TGTGCCAGCAGTCTTGGGGGCAGGGTCTCTGAAAAACTGTTTTTT. Drawing the rest from reference TRBV5-8 and TRBJ1-4, the complete variable domain is EAGVTQSPTHLIKTRGQQATLRCSPISGHTSVYWYQQALGLGLQFLLWYDEGEERNRGNFPPRFSGRQFPNYSSELNVNALELEDSALYLCASSLGGRVSEKLFFGSGTQLSVL.